A single sample gave rise to the 29 T cell receptor beta chains below, sequenced in a study of T cells after yellow fever vaccination. TCRdb reprocessed the 5' RACE reads with MiXCR, giving one entry per CDR3 protein. Of just over 300,000 distinct CDR3 sequences detected, around 3.6% appear once; the ten largest clones hold around 22%. The sample was PBMCs, taken on the day of the yellow fever booster vaccination. These receptors all come from a man aged 18 to 35 who received the YFV17D yellow fever vaccine.

The rearrangement links TRBV30 to TRBJ1-4; the D gene is possibly TRBD1 (5 bases). Germline V lookup: CDR1 GTSNPN, CDR2 SVGIG (reference sequence). This CDR3 has 15 amino acids. The ends were cut back, 0 bases at V and 8 bases at J, with 16 bases in the middle. The CDR3 region has the DNA TGTGCCTGGAGTGTACGAGGGGACCCGTTCGAAAAACTGTTTTTT. As protein: CAWSVRGDPFEKLFF.

This clonotype has at least ten counts. The chain links TRBV6-5 to TRBJ1-1; 7 bases are shared with TRBD1. From germline, CDR1 is MNHEY and CDR2 SVGAGI. Losses at the gene ends were 1 base for V and 4 bases for J; bases not matched to a gene: 6. The CDR3 totals 15 residues. CDR3 sequence (DNA): TGTGCCAGCAGTTACTGGGTATCAGGGGGCACTGAAGCTTTCTTT. Translation: CASSYWVSGGTEAFF.

This clonotype was counted many times. As DNA, the CDR3 is TGCAGCGTTGTTGGGGGCACTGAAGCTTTCTTT. Residues: CSVVGGTEAFF. The chain employs TRBV29-1 and TRBJ1-1, with a possible D match to TRBD1 (5 bases). CDR1 is SQVTM and CDR2 is ANQGSEA in the germline V gene. This CDR3 has 11 residues. The germline V and J ends were trimmed by 4 bases and 4 bases, with 7 bases remaining between them.

This clonotype was observed many times. J is TRBJ1-5 and V is TRBV6-5; D is possibly TRBD1 (5 bases). The CDR3 runs 13 residues. Germline-derived CDR1 and CDR2 are MNHEY and SVGAGI. Trimming cost V 6 bases and J 3 bases, with 9 bases left between them. The CDR3 sequence: CASRHRSNQPQHF. The CDR3 DNA is TGTGCCAGCAGACACAGGTCCAATCAGCCCCAGCATTTT.

The table lists this clonotype with many counts. The chain is built from TRBV7-9 and TRBJ1-2; no clear D gene. The CDR3 loop spans 13 amino acids. Trimming took 2 bases from V and 3 from J, leaving 7 bases between them. Germline-derived CDR1 and CDR2 are SEHNR and FQNEAQ (reference sequence). The CDR3 region has the DNA TGTGCCAGCAGCTTAAGGGATTACTATGGCTACACCTTC. This translates into CASSLRDYYGYTF.

This clonotype was found many times. V usage is TRBV4-2 and J usage is TRBJ2-5; D is possibly TRBD1 or TRBD2 (6 bases each). Germline assignment: CDR1 LGHNA and CDR2 YNFKEQ. The CDR3 runs to 14 residues. The V end lost 1 base, the J end lost 10 bases, and 16 bases lay between the germline ends. The CDR3 spells CASSQVGGLGDQYF. The CDR3 bases are TGTGCCAGCAGCCAAGTGGGGGGCCTCGGTGACCAGTACTTC.

The chain combines TRBV7-9 with TRBJ1-6; possible D gene TRBD1, 5 bases. The germline CDR1 and CDR2 sequences are SEHNR and FQNEAQ (reference sequence). CDR3 length equals 14 residues. V was shortened by 3 bases and J by 8 bases, with 11 bases between the two germline ends. CDR3 sequence: CASSLNQGDSPLHF. CDR3 in DNA: TGTGCCAGCAGCTTGAACCAGGGAGATTCACCCCTCCACTTT.

This clonotype was observed a few times. The genes are TRBV5-1 and TRBJ2-1; no clear D gene. The germline V and J ends were trimmed by 0 bases and 4 bases, with 8 bases remaining between them. The CDR3 totals 14 residues. The V gene's germline CDR1 is SGHRS and CDR2 YFSETQ. CDR3 nucleotides: TGCGCCAGCAGCTTGGCCAACGGTTACAATGAGCAGTTCTTC. Translation gives CASSLANGYNEQFF.

This clonotype was counted at least ten times. The V and J genes are TRBV11-2 and TRBJ2-5, with D maybe TRBD2 (5 bases). CDR3 length: 13 amino acids. The ends were cut back, 4 bases at V and 10 bases at J, with 16 bases in the middle. Germline V gene sequence: CDR1 SGHAT, CDR2 FQNNGV. CDR3 sequence reads: CASSSGIRGDQYF. The CDR3 coding sequence is TGTGCCAGCAGCTCCGGGATACGGGGTGACCAGTACTTC.

CDR3 in amino acids: CASSLEPLNEKLFF. The DNA of the CDR3 is TGTGCCAGCAGTTTGGAGCCTCTTAATGAAAAACTGTTTTTT. The V call is TRBV12-3 or TRBV12-4, the J call TRBJ1-4; D ambiguous. The ends were cut back, 3 bases at V and 4 bases at J, with 9 bases in the middle. CDR3 length equals 14 residues.

This clonotype has ten or more counts. The chain is built from TRBV29-1 and TRBJ1-2; 8 bases agree with TRBD1. The CDR3 sequence is 14 residues long. Per the germline V gene, CDR1 is SQVTM and CDR2 is ANQGSEA. Trimming took 7 bases from V and 6 from J; bases not matched to a gene: 13. The chain's CDR3 is CSAVTSDRGNGYTF. CDR3 DNA sequence: TGCAGCGCCGTTACCTCCGACAGGGGAAATGGCTACACCTTC.

This clonotype was observed at least ten times. J is TRBJ2-1 and V is TRBV7-2, with TRBD1 matching over 7 bases. The V gene's germline CDR1 is SGHTA and CDR2 FQGNSA. J lost 5 bases, V lost 1 base, and 8 bases had no gene match. This CDR3 is built from 16 residues. The CDR3 DNA reads as TGTGCCAGCAGCTTAGTATTCTGGGACAGAGACAATGAGCAGTTCTTC. This codes for CASSLVFWDRDNEQFF.

There are many counts of this clonotype. The V call is TRBV24-1, the J call TRBJ2-1; D is perhaps TRBD2 (7 bases). The germline V and J ends were trimmed by 0 bases and 4 bases, with 15 bases remaining between them. The germline V gene has CDR1 KGHDR and CDR2 SFDVKD. The CDR3 spans 17 residues. CDR3 loop: CATSDLPRGGDYNEQFF. The CDR3 DNA reads as TGTGCCACCAGTGATTTGCCGAGGGGGGGGGATTACAATGAGCAGTTCTTC.

V is TRBV4-3 and J is TRBJ1-5; maybe TRBD1 (5 bases). CDR3 size: 16 residues. The V end lost 0 bases, the J end lost 6 bases, and 15 bases lay between the germline ends. Germline CDR1 LGHNA, CDR2 YSLEER. The CDR3 sequence: CASSQDPPQGGQPQHF. The CDR3 DNA reads as TGCGCCAGCAGCCAAGATCCCCCGCAGGGCGGTCAGCCCCAGCATTTT.

V usage is TRBV21-1 and J usage is TRBJ2-1. TRBV21-1 counts as a pseudogene. The CDR3 extends over 13 amino acids. The CDR3 DNA sequence: TGTGCCAGCATCCCAAGCTCCTACAATGAGCAGTTCTTC. Translated: CASIPSSYNEQFF.

This chain uses TRBV7-2 with TRBJ2-2, with 8 bases matching TRBD1. CDR3 length equals 17 residues. The germline CDR1 and CDR2 sequences are SGHTA and FQGNSA. V dropped 5 bases and J dropped 0; count of bases not matched to a gene: 8. CDR3 residues: CASSLDRGRANTGELFF. The CDR3 DNA is TGTGCCAGCAGCCTCGACAGGGGACGCGCGAACACCGGGGAGCTGTTTTTT.

This clonotype was counted a few times. This rearrangement joins TRBV7-3 to TRBJ2-7; possibly TRBD1 or TRBD2 for D (5 bases each). V gave up 9 bases and J gave up 7 bases, with 16 bases separating them. CDR3 length: 12 amino acids. Germline V gene data show CDR1 as SGHTA and CDR2 as FQGTGA. The CDR3 sequence is CASPVCGTEQYV. The CDR3 DNA follows: TGTGCCAGTCCGGTCTGTGGGACGGAGCAGTACGTC.

This clonotype was observed at least ten times. The V gene is TRBV29-1, the J gene TRBJ2-6; D may correspond to TRBD1 or TRBD2 (5 bases each). The V gene's germline CDR1 is SQVTM and CDR2 ANQGSEA. Trimming left V 5 bases short and J 0 bases short, with 14 bases between. There are 16 residues in the CDR3. This CDR3 is CSVFRDGSSGANVLTF. Written as DNA, the CDR3 is TGCAGCGTTTTCCGGGACGGGTCCTCTGGGGCCAACGTCCTGACTTTC.

This clonotype was detected many times. J is TRBJ2-7 and V is TRBV10-3, with 9 bases aligning to TRBD1. Germline V lookup: CDR1 ENHRY, CDR2 SYGVKD. The CDR3 has 16 residues. Trimming cost V 0 bases and J 3 bases; bases outside gene matches: 6. CDR3 sequence (DNA): TGTGCCATCAGTGAGTCGGACAGGGGAAGTGGCTACGAGCAGTACTTC. This codes for CAISESDRGSGYEQYF.

This clonotype occurred many times. The J gene is TRBJ2-6, the V gene TRBV6-5, with D unclear. V lost 1 base to trimming and J lost 0 bases, with 16 bases between them. Germline CDR1 MNHEY, CDR2 SVGAGI. This CDR3 region has 19 residues. The CDR3 region has the DNA TGTGCCAGCAGTTACTTCTTGGCCTATCCGATCTCTGGGGCCAACGTCCTGACTTTC. Amino acids: CASSYFLAYPISGANVLTF.

This clonotype was seen many times. CDR3 DNA sequence: TGTGCCAGCAGCCAAGGCCAGATGGCTTTCTTT. The encoded protein is CASSQGQMAFF. This chain uses TRBV14 with TRBJ1-1; the D is unclear. The germline gives CDR1 SGHDN, CDR2 FVKESK. V lost 1 base and J 11 bases, leaving 8 bases between the germline ends. This CDR3 is built from 11 residues.

The chain recombines TRBV5-6 with TRBJ2-7, with 7 bases that match TRBD1. The CDR3 spans 17 residues. Per germline, CDR1 SGHDT and CDR2 YYEEEE. V shed 0 bases and J 3 bases; nucleotides not matched to a gene: 12. The CDR3 is CASSLALGTATLYEQYF. CDR3 in DNA: TGTGCCAGCAGCTTGGCCTTGGGGACAGCTACTCTCTACGAGCAGTACTTC.

In its sample, this clonotype was seen many times. The chain employs TRBV18 and TRBJ1-3; D ambiguous. V lost 0 bases, J lost 0 bases, and 6 bases lay in between. The CDR3 is made up of 15 amino acids. CDR1 is KGHSH, CDR2 LQKENI, per germline. CDR3 region: CASSPPANSGNTIYF. CDR3 sequence (DNA): TGTGCCAGCTCACCACCGGCCAACTCTGGAAACACCATATATTTT.

The rearrangement joins TRBV9 to TRBJ1-2; D is perhaps TRBD1 (5 bases). V lost 4 bases and J lost 6, with 16 bases in between. This CDR3 comprises 14 residues. Germline V gene sequence: CDR1 SGDLS, CDR2 YYNGEE. This CDR3 is CASSPLPEGHGYTF. DNA for the CDR3: TGTGCCAGCAGCCCCCTGCCCGAGGGGCATGGCTACACCTTC.

There are many counts of this clonotype. The CDR3 does not end in the conserved phenylalanine or tryptophan, so this is likely a read error. It is unclear where the CDR3 begins or ends on the DNA, so no DNA is shown, and the CDR3 is as TCRdb lists it. The chain uses TRBV6-2 or TRBV6-3 and TRBJ1-2. The length of the CDR3 is 9 amino acids, counting both ends. The germline CDR1 and CDR2 sequences are MNHEY and SVGEGT. The CDR3 here is CASSLGTAR.

This clonotype was observed at least ten times. The rearrangement uses TRBV20-1 and TRBJ2-3; 11 nucleotides line up with TRBD1. The CDR3 length is 15 residues. Germline V gives CDR1 DFQATT, CDR2 SNEGSKA (reference sequence). CDR3: CGGQGSGQGEDTQYF. CDR3 DNA sequence: TGCGGGGGACAGGGTTCGGGACAGGGGGAAGATACGCAGTATTTT.

This clonotype was counted a few times. The J gene is TRBJ1-5, the V gene TRBV28; D is ambiguous. V was cut by 7 bases and J by 0 bases, with 10 bases left in between. Germline values: CDR1 MDHEN, CDR2 SYDVKM. This CDR3 spans 14 amino acids. This CDR3 reads CASTRWDSNQPQHF. The CDR3 DNA reads as TGTGCCAGCACGAGGTGGGATAGCAATCAGCCCCAGCATTTT.

This clonotype came up a few times. The chain uses TRBV29-1 and TRBJ1-1; D is undetermined. The CDR3 is 11 residues long. Germline V gives CDR1 SQVTM, CDR2 ANQGSEA. The V end lost 2 bases, the J end lost 11 bases, and 12 bases lay between the germline ends. CDR3 nucleotide sequence: TGCAGCGTTGAAATCACGGTCTTGGCTTTCTTT. Its protein product is CSVEITVLAFF.

V usage is TRBV14 and J usage is TRBJ2-5; D possibly corresponds to TRBD2 (8 bases). Germline CDR1 SGHDN, CDR2 FVKESK. The CDR3 has 16 residues. The V gene lost 1 base and the J gene lost 8 bases, with 20 bases spanning the gap. CDR3 amino acids: CASSQVLSGGQLTQYF. CDR3 bases: TGTGCCAGCAGCCAAGTTCTAAGCGGGGGACAGCTAACCCAGTACTTC.